These 4 T cell receptor beta chains were all obtained from the same sample, sequenced in a study of cytomegalovirus exposure and HLA in healthy donors. It was with 60 Vbeta and 13 Jbeta primers that the PCR ran. The assay was immunoSEQ multiplex PCR, and TCRdb's table has in-frame clones only and misses some. The data contain 130,000 to 150,000 clones, roughly 72% of them singletons. Sequencing input: PBMCs. The receptors stem from a man aged 40-50 years in good health and CMV-seronegative.

In its sample, this clone was seen a few times. The chain links TRBV29-1 to TRBJ2-3; D might be TRBD1 (6 bases). V dropped 3 bases and J dropped 2 bases, with 21 bases sitting between them. CDR3 length: 17 amino acids. Per the germline V gene, CDR1 is SQVTM and CDR2 is ANQGSEA. The CDR3 protein is CSVEGVSRDTHTDTQYF. The CDR3 DNA is TGCAGCGTTGAGGGGGTCTCCCGGGACACCCACACAGATACGCAGTATTTT.

The chain carries TRBV5-8 and TRBJ2-1; D is possibly TRBD2 (5 bases). The CDR3 contains 18 residues. Trimming cost V 0 bases and J 5 bases, with 21 bases left between them. Germline CDR1 is SGHTS and CDR2 is YDEGEE. The CDR3 bases are TGTGCCAGCAGCTTGGCCCGATCCACAAGCCCGAGGGACAATGAGCAGTTCTTC. This translates into CASSLARSTSPRDNEQFF.

The J gene is TRBJ2-7, the V gene TRBV5-1; 8 bases line up with TRBD2. With V trimmed by 1 base and J by 2 bases, 2 bases remained unmatched. The CDR3 runs to 14 residues. Germline CDR1 reads SGHRS; CDR2 reads YFSETQ. The CDR3 sequence is CASSLTGGAYEQYF. The CDR3 DNA sequence: TGCGCCAGCAGCTTGACGGGGGGGGCCTACGAGCAGTACTTC.

The CDR3 nucleotides are TGTGCCAGCAGCCATGACAGGGGGCGCGGCAGCAATCAGCCCCAGCATTTT. Protein: CASSHDRGRGSNQPQHF. The rearrangement links TRBV5-4 to TRBJ1-5, with 10 bases identical to TRBD1. The CDR3 sequence is 17 residues long. V lost 4 bases to trimming and J lost 1 base; unmatched junction nucleotides: 8. The germline gives CDR1 SGHNT, CDR2 YYREEE (reference sequence).